This passage covers 29 T cell receptor beta chains from one sample sequenced in a study of blood T cell repertoires in COVID-19. The assay was immunoSEQ multiplex PCR, and TCRdb's table has in-frame clones only and misses some. The sample consists of about 100,000 clones, approximately 80% of them appearing once. Sequenced: peripheral blood. The receptors were sampled from a man aged 65 to 85 with active or convalescent COVID-19.

The chain is built from TRBV24-1 and TRBJ2-3; D is perhaps TRBD2 (6 bases). The germline CDR1 and CDR2 sequences are KGHDR and SFDVKD. V dropped 3 bases and J dropped 6 bases, with 12 bases sitting between them. The CDR3 spans 14 residues. In DNA, the CDR3 is TGTGCCACCAGTGATCGGGACTCCGCGGATACGCAGTATTTT. It specifies CATSDRDSADTQYF.

The chain carries TRBV28 and TRBJ1-5; 8 bases fit TRBD1. The V gene's germline CDR1 is MDHEN and CDR2 SYDVKM. The CDR3 runs 13 residues. After removal of 5 bases from V and 7 bases from J, the junction contained 4 bases not matched to a gene. The CDR3 bases are TGTGCCAGCAGTGGACAGGGATGGCAGCCCCAGCATTTT. It yields the protein CASSGQGWQPQHF.

This clone was picked up one time. The chain combines TRBV5-5 with TRBJ2-2; D uncertain. V was clipped by 2 bases and J by 1 base, with 9 bases between them. This CDR3 contains 15 residues. Germline assignment: CDR1 SGHKS and CDR2 YYEKEE (reference sequence). The CDR3 DNA follows: TGTGCCAGCAGCTTAGGTACAGAGAACACCGGGGAGCTGTTTTTT. Protein sequence: CASSLGTENTGELFF.

The chain joins TRBV19 to TRBJ2-3; 9 nucleotides align to TRBD1. V was pared by 5 bases and J by 0 bases, with 3 bases of the junction left unmatched. This CDR3 region has 15 residues. In germline, CDR1 is LNHDA, CDR2 SQIVND (reference sequence). CDR3 sequence reads: CASSRDRESTDTQYF. CDR3 nucleotides: TGTGCCAGTAGTCGGGACAGGGAGAGCACAGATACGCAGTATTTT.

V and J are TRBV7-9 and TRBJ1-4, with D perhaps matching TRBD1 (6 bases). CDR3 length equals 16 residues. Germline V lookup: CDR1 SEHNR, CDR2 FQNEAQ (reference sequence). V lost 5 bases and J lost 2, with 15 bases in between. Here the CDR3 reads CASSRSGEGTNEKLFF. DNA for the CDR3: TGTGCCAGCAGCCGATCAGGGGAAGGGACTAATGAAAAACTGTTTTTT.

This clone was detected a few times. The chain carries TRBV29-1 and TRBJ2-3; 9 bases agree with TRBD2. The J segment lost 3 bases and the V segment lost 4 bases, leaving 8 bases of the junction unmatched. The CDR3 covers 15 residues. CDR1 and CDR2 from the germline V gene are SQVTM and ANQGSEA. CDR3 DNA sequence: TGCAGCGTTGGGATTGGGGGACTAGCAACAGATACGCAGTATTTT. It yields the protein CSVGIGGLATDTQYF.

The rearrangement joins TRBV10-3 to TRBJ2-3; 11 bases align to TRBD2. The germline CDR1 and CDR2 sequences are ENHRY and SYGVKD. The CDR3 extends over 16 amino acids. With V trimmed by 2 bases and J by 5 bases, 6 bases remained unmatched. The CDR3 nucleotides are TGTGCCATCAGTGAGGGGACTAGCGGCGCGGGAGATACGCAGTATTTT. Protein: CAISEGTSGAGDTQYF.

This clone was seen only once. The V gene is TRBV6-1, the J gene TRBJ2-6; D is perhaps TRBD2 (6 bases). The germline CDR1 and CDR2 sequences are MNHNS and SASEGT. Trimming removed 4 bases from V and 0 bases from J, with 13 bases in between. The CDR3 consists of 17 residues. The CDR3 DNA is TGTGCCAGCAGTGGCCCAACCGGGGGCTCTGGGGCCAACGTCCTGACTTTC. Its translation is CASSGPTGGSGANVLTF.

The rearrangement uses TRBV7-9 and TRBJ1-2; 8 nucleotides match TRBD1. Germline assignment: CDR1 SEHNR and CDR2 FQNEAQ (reference sequence). The CDR3 runs 16 residues. With 5 bases clipped from V and 2 bases from J, the junction kept 10 bases outside the gene matches. The CDR3, as DNA: TGTGCCAGCAGCACCGACCCGACAGGGGTGAACTATGGCTACACCTTC. It is translated as CASSTDPTGVNYGYTF.

The V and J genes are TRBV5-1 and TRBJ2-1; 7 positions agree with TRBD1. The CDR3 consists of 14 residues. The J segment lost 5 bases and the V segment lost 6 bases, leaving 8 bases of the junction unmatched. Per the germline V gene, CDR1 is SGHRS and CDR2 is YFSETQ. The CDR3 region has the DNA TGCGCCAGCAAACCGGGACAGACAAACAATGAGCAGTTCTTC. Its translation is CASKPGQTNNEQFF.

The chain has TRBV11-2 and TRBJ2-6, with a weak D call TRBD1 (6 bases). The ends were cut back, 4 bases at V and 0 bases at J, with 10 bases in the middle. Germline CDR1 and CDR2: SGHAT and FQNNGV. There are 16 residues in the CDR3. CDR3 residues: CASSSIRGSGANVLTF. CDR3 bases: TGTGCCAGCAGCTCCATCAGGGGCTCTGGGGCCAACGTCCTGACTTTC.

The chain recombines TRBV11-2 with TRBJ1-1; tentative D call: TRBD1 (6 bases). The V gene lost 0 bases and the J gene lost 6 bases, with 14 bases spanning the gap. CDR1 and CDR2 (germline): SGHAT, FQNNGV. The CDR3 runs 15 residues. CDR3 protein: CASSLEPTGSAEAFF. The DNA of the CDR3 is TGTGCCAGCAGCTTAGAACCGACAGGATCCGCTGAAGCTTTCTTT.

The gene calls are TRBV2 and TRBJ1-6, with a weak D call TRBD1 (6 bases). There are 15 residues in the CDR3. The V gene's germline CDR1 is SNHLY and CDR2 FYNNEI. Trimming left V 7 bases short and J 4 bases short, with 14 bases between. CDR3 sequence: CASKIDRTYNSPLHF. CDR3 sequence (DNA): TGTGCCAGCAAAATAGACAGGACTTATAATTCACCCCTCCACTTT.

The V and J genes are TRBV18 and TRBJ2-2, with 7 bases aligning to TRBD1. Germline V CDR1 and CDR2: KGHSH, LQKENI. The CDR3 has 15 residues. Trimming cost V 2 bases and J 4 bases; bases outside gene matches: 4. The CDR3 loop reads CASSPGRGITGELFF. CDR3 DNA: TGTGCCAGCTCACCAGGCAGGGGGATCACCGGGGAGCTGTTTTTT.

This chain joins TRBV2 and TRBJ2-2, with TRBD1 matching over 7 bases. The J segment lost 5 bases and the V segment lost 7 bases, leaving 10 bases of the junction unmatched. Germline assignment: CDR1 SNHLY and CDR2 FYNNEI. The CDR3 runs to 15 residues. As DNA, the CDR3 is TGTGCCAGCAAGGAAGGGCAGGGGGAAACCGGGGAGCTGTTTTTT. Its protein is CASKEGQGETGELFF. The whole variable domain, filled in from reference TRBV2 and TRBJ2-2, reads EPEVTQTPSHQVTQMGQEVILRCVPISNHLYFYWYRQILGQKVEFLVSFYNNEISEKSEIFDDQFSVERPDGSNFTLKIRSTKLEDSAMYFCASKEGQGETGELFFGEGSRLTVL.

This clone was counted a few times. The V gene is TRBV11-2, the J gene TRBJ2-7; D remains unclear. Per germline, CDR1 SGHAT and CDR2 FQNNGV. The V and J ends lost 3 bases and 6 bases respectively, with 6 bases between them. CDR3 length equals 11 residues. For the CDR3, the DNA is TGTGCCAGCAGCTTGGCCTTCGAGCAGTACTTC. Translation gives CASSLAFEQYF.

This rearrangement joins TRBV6-4 to TRBJ1-2, with 7 bases that match TRBD1. Germline V gives CDR1 MRHNA, CDR2 SNTAGT. The CDR3 contains 18 residues. V lost 5 bases, J lost 4 bases, and 19 bases stayed unmatched. CDR3 in amino acids: CASSIQTGVELSSYGYTF. Written as DNA, the CDR3 is TGTGCCAGCAGTATACAAACAGGGGTCGAACTTTCGAGCTATGGCTACACCTTC.

The chain employs TRBV28 and TRBJ2-7; 11 nucleotides agree with TRBD2. V was pared by 5 bases and J by 5 bases, with 11 bases of the junction left unmatched. This CDR3 is built from 16 residues. CDR1 is MDHEN, CDR2 SYDVKM, per germline. CDR3 DNA sequence: TGTGCCAGCAGTACTGTAGCGGGAGGGCCCCTGAACGAGCAGTACTTC. This gives the protein CASSTVAGGPLNEQYF. Looking up the rest from reference TRBV28 and TRBJ2-7 gives the full variable domain: DVKVTQSSRYLVKRTGEKVFLECVQDMDHENMFWYRQDPGLGLRLIYFSYDVKMKEKGDIPEGYSVSREKKERFSLILESASTNQTSMYLCASSTVAGGPLNEQYFGPGTRLTVT.

The rearrangement links TRBV19 to TRBJ1-2, with TRBD1 matching 7 bases. The CDR3 has 14 amino acids. The ends lost 6 bases at V and 2 bases at J; junction bases unmatched: 6. The germline V gene has CDR1 LNHDA and CDR2 SQIVND (reference sequence). This CDR3 reads CASRPLQGNYGYTF. In DNA form, the CDR3 reads TGTGCCAGTAGGCCTTTACAGGGGAACTATGGCTACACCTTC.

This rearrangement joins TRBV7-8 to TRBJ1-5; D is perhaps TRBD1 (6 bases). The CDR3 has 13 residues. Germline V gives CDR1 SGHVS, CDR2 FQNEAQ. V was trimmed by 4 bases and J by 6 bases, leaving 10 bases between them. The CDR3 protein is CASSSQGFQPQHF. CDR3 bases: TGTGCCAGCAGCTCGCAGGGGTTTCAGCCCCAGCATTTT. Variable domain in full (rest from reference TRBV7-8 and TRBJ1-5): GAGVSQSPRYKVAKRGQDVALRCDPISGHVSLFWYQQALGQGPEFLTYFQNEAQLDKSGLPSDRFFAERPEGSVSTLKIQRTQQEDSAVYLCASSSQGFQPQHFGDGTRLSIL.

J is TRBJ1-1 and V is TRBV16, with a weak D call TRBD1 (5 bases). V shed 4 bases and J shed 2 bases, with 23 bases lying between them. The V gene's germline CDR1 is KGHSY and CDR2 FQNENV. The CDR3 covers 18 residues. This CDR3 reads CASSPITLRQILNTEAFF. DNA of the CDR3: TGTGCCAGCAGCCCGATCACCCTAAGACAGATCCTTAACACTGAAGCTTTCTTT.

This clone appeared a few times. The V gene is TRBV6-5, the J gene TRBJ1-4; TRBD1 aligns across 7 bases. The CDR3 has 15 amino acids. Per the germline V gene, CDR1 is MNHEY and CDR2 is SVGAGI. Trimming removed 5 bases from V and 2 bases from J; junction bases left unmatched: 5. The CDR3 region is CASSKSGGTNEKLFF. The CDR3 DNA sequence: TGTGCCAGCAGTAAATCAGGGGGTACTAATGAAAAACTGTTTTTT.

The chain has TRBV21-1 and TRBJ2-5; the D call of TRBD2 is as the table states it, not checked on the DNA. TRBV21-1 represents a pseudogene. The CDR3 loop spans 14 amino acids. The CDR3 DNA sequence: TGTGCCAGCAGCAAACGGGGGGAGGGAGAGACCCAGTACTTC. It is translated as CASSKRGEGETQYF.

The rearrangement links TRBV7-9 to TRBJ2-2; D gene ambiguous. Germline V gives CDR1 SEHNR, CDR2 FQNEAQ (reference sequence). The CDR3 is 13 amino acids. Deletions cut 1 base from V and 9 bases from J, with 9 bases between. This CDR3 is CASSLDNSRELFF. The CDR3 nucleotides are TGTGCCAGCAGCTTAGATAACTCCAGGGAGCTGTTTTTT.

This chain links TRBV19 with TRBJ1-1; 8 bases align to TRBD1. Germline V CDR1 and CDR2: LNHDA, SQIVND (reference sequence). Germline trimming cut 7 bases from V and 7 bases from J; bases unmatched to any gene: 11. CDR3 length: 14 amino acids. CDR3: CASTLSRGQGEAFF. As DNA, the CDR3 is TGTGCCAGTACCCTATCCAGGGGGCAAGGTGAAGCTTTCTTT.

The chain has TRBV7-2 and TRBJ2-3; TRBD2 matches 9 bases. Trimming cost V 5 bases and J 2 bases; bases outside gene matches: 8. The CDR3 extends over 16 amino acids. Germline CDR1 reads SGHTA; CDR2 reads FQGNSA. The CDR3 protein is CASSTRTGLATDTQYF. The CDR3 region has the DNA TGTGCCAGCAGCACGAGGACGGGACTAGCCACAGATACGCAGTATTTT.

The rearrangement uses TRBV9 and TRBJ2-2; 10 bases fit TRBD2. CDR1 is SGDLS, CDR2 YYNGEE, per germline. After removal of 4 bases from V and 2 bases from J, the junction contained 2 bases not matched to a gene. This CDR3 has 15 amino acids. In DNA, the CDR3 is TGTGCCAGCAGCTCTAGCGGGAGTAACACCGGGGAGCTGTTTTTT. It translates to CASSSSGSNTGELFF.

V usage is TRBV5-1 and J usage is TRBJ1-3, with D possibly matching TRBD1 (6 bases). Germline CDR1 SGHRS, CDR2 YFSETQ. V lost 3 bases and J lost 1, with 11 bases in between. CDR3 length: 15 residues. Here the CDR3 reads CASSSGGQSGNTIYF. The CDR3 bases are TGCGCCAGCAGCTCGGGGGGGCAATCTGGAAACACCATATATTTT. The full variable domain, its missing parts supplied by reference TRBV5-1 and TRBJ1-3, is KAGVTQTPRYLIKTRGQQVTLSCSPISGHRSVSWYQQTPGQGLQFLFEYFSETQRNKGNFPGRFSGRQFSNSRSEMNVSTLELGDSALYLCASSSGGQSGNTIYFGEGSWLTVV.

The chain carries TRBV19 and TRBJ1-4, with D possibly TRBD1 on 5 matching bases. Germline CDR1 reads LNHDA; CDR2 reads SQIVND (reference sequence). Trimming removed 3 bases at V and 8 bases at J, with 22 bases between. The CDR3 totals 17 residues. In nucleotides, the CDR3 is TGTGCCAGTAGTATTCCTTCTACAGGAGCTTCGGTAGAAAAACTGTTTTTT. The encoded protein is CASSIPSTGASVEKLFF.